This TCR beta chain appears in the sequencing data of a study of a mutant IDH1 vaccine in newly diagnosed glioma. Overall study context: Mean patient age was around 40 years; 62.5% were male and roughly 38% female. Antecedent treatment encompassed radiotherapy, temozolomide, or their combination; the majority received both.

Time point reported: week 5, during vaccination. Each vaccine dose was 300 ug of mutant IDH1 20-mer peptide, with topical imiquimod. Donor tumors were new WHO grade 3 or 4 IDH1-mutant, ATRX-lost astrocytomas. Study-wide results and limits: Induction of immune responses by the vaccine occurred in 85% to 95% of patients.

Only a few counts were recorded for this clone. Its antigen is still unknown. Germline V gene sequence: CDR1 SGHAT, CDR2 FQNNGV. The ends were cut back, 5 bases at V and 5 bases at J, with 18 bases in the middle. The CDR3 covers 16 residues. Profiling relied on immunoSEQ multiplex PCR, and the TCRdb table lists in-frame clones only, not all of them. The repertoire holds some 27,000 clones, with 77% as singletons. The chain joins TRBV11-2 to TRBJ1-4; D remains unclear. The source of this sequence is a man in his forties or fifties with glioma. Sequenced material: PBMCs, taken from a glioma patient whose treatment included an IDH1 peptide vaccine. The CDR3 DNA sequence: TGTGCCAGCAGCCCTTTGTTTCGCTCCGGAAATGAAAAACTGTTTTTT. It translates to CASSPLFRSGNEKLFF. Filled out from reference TRBV11-2 and TRBJ1-4, the complete variable domain reads EAGVAQSPRYKIIEKRQSVAFWCNPISGHATLYWYQQILGQGPKLLIQFQNNGVVDDSQLPKDRFSAERLKGVDSTLKIQPAKLEDSAVYLCASSPLFRSGNEKLFFGSGTQLSVL.